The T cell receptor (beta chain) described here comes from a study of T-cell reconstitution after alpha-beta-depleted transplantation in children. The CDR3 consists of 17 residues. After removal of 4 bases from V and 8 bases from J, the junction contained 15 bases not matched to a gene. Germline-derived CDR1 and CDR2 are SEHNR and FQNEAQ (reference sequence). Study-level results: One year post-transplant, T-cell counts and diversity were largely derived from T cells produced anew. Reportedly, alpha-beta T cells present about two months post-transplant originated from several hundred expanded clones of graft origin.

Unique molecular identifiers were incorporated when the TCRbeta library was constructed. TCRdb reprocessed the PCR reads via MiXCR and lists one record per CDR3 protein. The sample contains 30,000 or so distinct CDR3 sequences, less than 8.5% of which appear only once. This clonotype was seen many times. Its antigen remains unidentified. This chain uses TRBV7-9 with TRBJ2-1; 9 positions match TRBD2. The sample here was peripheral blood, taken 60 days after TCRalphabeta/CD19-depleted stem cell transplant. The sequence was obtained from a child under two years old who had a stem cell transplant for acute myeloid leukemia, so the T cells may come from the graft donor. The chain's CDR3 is CASSSLGSSGRGDEQFF. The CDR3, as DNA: TGTGCCAGCAGCTCACTTGGGAGTAGCGGGAGAGGGGATGAGCAGTTCTTC.